Below, 9 T cell receptor beta chains from the same sample are listed, as sequenced in a study of T-cell memory formation after mild COVID-19. MiXCR, applied by TCRdb to the 5' RACE reads, yields one record per CDR3 protein. Among approximately 260,000 distinct CDR3 sequences listed, around 15% were seen once. The sample taken for sequencing was PBMCs or a T cell subset sorted from them (not recorded which). The receptors were gathered from a young man who had mild COVID-19 (a few samples of this study predate the infection). Cell type and time point are not known.

This chain joins TRBV27 and TRBJ1-2, with TRBD1 matching 7 bases. This CDR3 is 13 amino acids long. V lost 10 bases and J lost 4; bases outside the gene matches: 9. CDR1 is MNHEY and CDR2 is SMNVEV in the germline V gene (reference sequence). CDR3 residues: CATSRGFGYGYTF. The CDR3 DNA sequence: TGTGCCACCTCCAGGGGGTTTGGCTATGGCTACACCTTC.

The rearrangement links TRBV2 to TRBJ2-3, with D unresolved. The CDR3 extends over 15 amino acids. The germline V and J ends were trimmed by 7 bases and 5 bases, with 19 bases remaining between them. The germline CDR1 and CDR2 sequences are SNHLY and FYNNEI. CDR3 loop: CASNSQSSRRDTQYF. The CDR3 DNA follows: TGTGCCAGCAACTCCCAGTCGAGTCGGAGAGATACGCAGTATTTT.

The genes are TRBV7-3 and TRBJ1-2; possible D gene TRBD1, 5 bases. Germline V gives CDR1 SGHTA, CDR2 FQGTGA. Trimming removed 0 bases from V and 8 bases from J, with 13 bases in between. The CDR3 runs 14 residues. The CDR3: CASSLTVGGEGYTF. The CDR3 DNA is TGTGCCAGCAGCTTAACTGTGGGAGGGGAGGGCTACACCTTC.

The chain links TRBV20-1 to TRBJ1-1; D is unclear. Trimming took off 4 bases at V and 1 base at J, with 13 bases between the two ends. There are 14 residues in the CDR3. Germline-derived CDR1 and CDR2 are DFQATT and SNEGSKA (reference sequence). For the CDR3, the DNA is TGCAGTGCTAACGCCCAGTGGGGGAACACTGAAGCTTTCTTT. Protein product: CSANAQWGNTEAFF.

This clonotype was counted a few times. The gene calls are TRBV5-6 and TRBJ1-1, with D perhaps TRBD1 (5 bases). The V and J ends lost 9 bases and 4 bases respectively, with 19 bases between them. The CDR3 loop spans 14 amino acids. Germline V CDR1 and CDR2: SGHDT, YYEEEE. The DNA of the CDR3 is TGTGCCACCTCTGACAGTTCCGGGTCCACTGAAGCTTTCTTT. Translation gives CATSDSSGSTEAFF.

The CDR3 nucleotides are TGTGCCAGCAGCAAAGCGATGGGGGGTCAAGAGACCCAGTACTTC. Translation gives CASSKAMGGQETQYF. The V call is TRBV7-9, the J call TRBJ2-5; D is possibly TRBD2 (6 bases). The CDR3 is 15 residues long. The ends were cut back, 5 bases at V and 2 bases at J, with 15 bases in the middle. Germline lookup yields CDR1 SEHNR and CDR2 FQNEAQ (reference sequence). The variable domain in full, completed from reference TRBV7-9 and TRBJ2-5, reads DTGVSQNPRHKITKRGQNVTFRCDPISEHNRLYWYRQTLGQGPEFLTYFQNEAQLEKSRLLSDRFSAERPKGSFSTLEIQRTEQGDSAMYLCASSKAMGGQETQYFGPGTRLLVL.

CDR3 protein: CASRPIAGVQETQYF. In DNA, the CDR3 is TGTGCCAGCAGACCCATAGCGGGGGTTCAAGAGACCCAGTACTTC. The chain couples TRBV7-2 to TRBJ2-5; 9 positions agree with TRBD2. CDR3 length: 15 amino acids. V lost 6 bases, J lost 2 bases, and 7 bases stayed unmatched. Germline CDR1 is SGHTA and CDR2 is FQGNSA.

This clonotype came up a few times. The gene calls are TRBV6-5 and TRBJ1-2; 7 nucleotides align to TRBD1. Germline-derived CDR1 and CDR2 are MNHEY and SVGAGI. CDR3 length equals 14 residues. The V and J ends lost 2 bases and 8 bases, in that order; junction bases with no gene match: 8. The CDR3 loop reads CASSYKRGPGGYTF. The CDR3 DNA is TGTGCCAGCAGTTACAAAAGGGGGCCGGGCGGCTACACCTTC.

This clonotype has only a few counts. V gene TRBV18 combines with J gene TRBJ1-5; possibly TRBD1 for D (6 bases). Germline CDR1 KGHSH, CDR2 LQKENI. The CDR3 runs to 15 residues. Trimming shortened V by 2 bases and J by 6 bases, and 14 bases separated the two germline ends. The CDR3 DNA reads as TGTGCCAGCTCACCAGGGGCACAGGGTTCTCAGCCCCAGCATTTT. Amino acids: CASSPGAQGSQPQHF.